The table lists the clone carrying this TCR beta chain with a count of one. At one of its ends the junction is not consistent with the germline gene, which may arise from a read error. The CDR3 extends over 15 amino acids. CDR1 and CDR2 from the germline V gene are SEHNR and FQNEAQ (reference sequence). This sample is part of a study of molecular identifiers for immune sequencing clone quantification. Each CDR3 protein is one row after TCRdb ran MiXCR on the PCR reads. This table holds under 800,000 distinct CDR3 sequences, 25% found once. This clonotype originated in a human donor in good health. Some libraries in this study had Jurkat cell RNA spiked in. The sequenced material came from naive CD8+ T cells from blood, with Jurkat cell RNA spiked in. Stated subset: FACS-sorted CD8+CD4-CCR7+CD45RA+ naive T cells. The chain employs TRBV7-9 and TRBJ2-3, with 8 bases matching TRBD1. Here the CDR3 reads CASSEGQGPPDPQYF. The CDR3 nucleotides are TGTGCCAGCAGCGAAGGACAGGGACCCCCAGATCCGCAGTATTTT.